The T cell receptor (beta chain) under discussion was sequenced for a study of blood T cell repertoires in COVID-19. The overall study: The samples span acute and convalescent COVID-19 from the United States, Italy and Spain. T cells, B-cell-depleted T cells, or PBMCs supplied cDNA or gDNA.

Followed over time, Seattle patients had been enrolled while infection was active. The trim removed 4 bases at V and 4 bases at J, leaving 5 bases unmatched. The CDR3 sequence is 14 residues long. From germline, CDR1 is ENHRY and CDR2 SYGVKD. As processed by the authors: Amplification from reference gene primers served as the basis for estimated nucleated cell counts. Assay: immunoSEQ multiplex PCR; the TCRdb copy retains only in-frame clones and omits some. V, J and clone size reflect that table, while D and trimming were determined from the DNA. This repertoire shows over 150,000 clones, approximately 86% found once; its top ten account for roughly 0.57%.

This TCR came from a man in his fifties or sixties with COVID-19, enrolled during active disease. The genes are TRBV10-3 and TRBJ2-7, with 9 bases that match TRBD1. Sequenced: peripheral blood. CDR3 DNA sequence: TGTGCCATCAGTGGGGGGGACAGGGAATACGAGCAGTACTTC. Amino acids: CAISGGDREYEQYF.